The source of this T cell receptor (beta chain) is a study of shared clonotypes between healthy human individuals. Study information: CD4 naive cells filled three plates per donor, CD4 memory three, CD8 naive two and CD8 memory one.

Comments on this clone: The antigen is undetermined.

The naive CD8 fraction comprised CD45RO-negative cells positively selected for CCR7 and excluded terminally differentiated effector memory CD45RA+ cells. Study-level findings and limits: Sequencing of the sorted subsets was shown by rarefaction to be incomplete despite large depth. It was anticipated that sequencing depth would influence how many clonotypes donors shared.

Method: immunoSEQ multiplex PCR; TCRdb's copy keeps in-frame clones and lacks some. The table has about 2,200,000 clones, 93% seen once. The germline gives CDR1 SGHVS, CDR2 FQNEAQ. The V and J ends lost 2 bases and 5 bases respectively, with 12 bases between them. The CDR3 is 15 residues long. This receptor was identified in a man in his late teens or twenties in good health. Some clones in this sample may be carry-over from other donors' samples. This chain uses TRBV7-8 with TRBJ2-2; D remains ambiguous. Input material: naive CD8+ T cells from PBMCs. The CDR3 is CASSLLGYTTGELFF. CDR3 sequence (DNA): TGTGCCAGCAGCTTACTGGGTTATACGACCGGGGAGCTGTTTTTT.